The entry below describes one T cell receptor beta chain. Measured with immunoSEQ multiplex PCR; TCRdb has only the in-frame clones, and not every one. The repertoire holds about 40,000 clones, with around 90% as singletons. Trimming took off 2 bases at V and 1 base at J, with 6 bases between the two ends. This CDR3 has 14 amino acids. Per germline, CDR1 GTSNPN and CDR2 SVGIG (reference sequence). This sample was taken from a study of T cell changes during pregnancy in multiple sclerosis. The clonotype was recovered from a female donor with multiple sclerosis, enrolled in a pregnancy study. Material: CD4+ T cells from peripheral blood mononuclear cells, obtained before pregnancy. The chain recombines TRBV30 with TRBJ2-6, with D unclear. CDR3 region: CAWSLESGANVLTF. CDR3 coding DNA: TGTGCCTGGAGTCTGGAGTCTGGGGCCAACGTCCTGACTTTC.